These T cell receptor beta chains were read from a single sample in a study of post-analysis software for immune sequencing data. TCRdb processed the PCR reads anew with MiXCR; each CDR3 protein has one entry. The sample yields roughly 400,000 distinct CDR3 sequences, 35% to 45% seen once. Material: blood. The source of these receptors is a girl aged 2 to 10 with multiple sclerosis. CDR3s include the opening cysteine and the closing phenylalanine or tryptophan. The D gene is left open where the match is weak. Only part of the rows carry a size: once, few, many, or a class if the clone is expanded.

>few|TRBJ1-2|TRBD1|TRBV12-3/TRBV12-4
CASRSLAGGVYGYTF
TGTGCCAGCAGATCCCTGGCAGGGGGCGTCTATGGCTACACCTTC
>.|TRBJ1-2|.|TRBV12-5
CASGLVTATAYGYTF
TGTGCTAGTGGTTTGGTAACCGCGACAGCTTATGGCTACACCTTC
>.|TRBJ2-6|.|TRBV20-1
CSAPDRKSGANVLTF
TGCAGTGCCCCGGACAGAAAGTCTGGGGCCAACGTCCTGACTTTC
>.|TRBJ1-6|.|TRBV2
CATKRSYIRSSLHF
TGTGCCACCAAGCGATCTTATATTCGTTCATCCCTCCACTTT
>few|TRBJ2-7|.|TRBV6-5
CASSYGRLKYEQYF
TGTGCCAGCAGTTACGGGAGACTGAAATACGAGCAGTACTTC
>few|TRBJ2-3|.|TRBV12-3/TRBV12-4
CASQRDVRTDTQYF
TGTGCCAGCCAGAGGGACGTACGCACAGATACGCAGTATTTT
>.|TRBJ2-5|.|TRBV7-3
CASSLEPGPRQETQYF
TGTGCCAGCAGCTTAGAGCCCGGACCCCGCCAAGAGACCCAGTACTTC
>.|TRBJ2-3|TRBD2|TRBV4-3
CASSQETSGRESTDTQYF
TGCGCCAGCAGCCAAGAAACTAGCGGGAGGGAAAGCACAGATACGCAGTATTTT
>.|TRBJ2-5|.|TRBV7-9
CASSLVRIQETQYF
TGTGCCAGCAGCTTAGTCCGGATACAAGAGACCCAGTACTTC
>many|TRBJ2-3|.|TRBV29-1
CSVDGTAYVRTDTQYF
TGCAGCGTTGATGGGACTGCCTATGTACGCACAGATACGCAGTATTTT
>few|TRBJ2-3|TRBD2|TRBV29-1
CSVEGPAGVTDTQYF
TGCAGCGTTGAGGGCCCAGCGGGGGTAACAGATACGCAGTATTTT
>few|TRBJ1-1|TRBD1|TRBV5-1
CASSLSGGQGGAEAFF
TGCGCCAGCAGCTTGAGTGGGGGACAGGGTGGAGCTGAAGCTTTCTTT
>.|TRBJ2-1|.|TRBV28
CASSLVLEQFF
TGTGCCAGCAGTTTGGTACTTGAGCAGTTCTTC
>.|TRBJ2-1|TRBD1|TRBV4-1
CASSQDPFAGGIYEQFF
TGCGCCAGCAGCCAAGATCCGTTCGCAGGGGGCATATATGAGCAGTTCTTC
>few|TRBJ1-2|.|TRBV27
CASSWGSNYGYTF
TGTGCCAGCAGCTGGGGGAGCAACTATGGCTACACCTTC
>.|TRBJ1-1|.|TRBV6-5
CANSRESGVTTEAFF
TGTGCCAACAGCCGCGAATCCGGGGTGACGACTGAAGCTTTCTTT
>.|TRBJ1-4|.|TRBV29-1
CSVVGSWQEKLFF
TGCAGCGTTGTAGGCAGCTGGCAGGAAAAACTGTTTTTT
>.|TRBJ1-1|.|TRBV10-2
CASSPTRLNTEAFF
TGCGCCAGCAGCCCTACTCGTCTGAACACTGAAGCTTTCTTT
>.|TRBJ2-6|.|TRBV4-3
CASSQDNWRSGANVLTF
TGCGCCAGCAGCCAAGATAATTGGAGGTCTGGGGCCAACGTCCTGACTTTC
>.|TRBJ2-3|.|TRBV11-2
CASSLVRLRTDTQYF
TGTGCCAGCAGCTTAGTCCGGTTAAGAACAGATACGCAGTATTTT
>.|TRBJ2-1|.|TRBV29-1
CSVESPGSYNEQFF
TGCAGCGTTGAATCCCCGGGCAGTTACAATGAGCAGTTCTTC
>.|TRBJ2-3|TRBD1|TRBV20-1
CSAPLLDRGPTDTQYF
TGCAGTGCCCCCCTCTTGGACAGGGGACCCACAGATACGCAGTATTTT
>.|TRBJ1-2|.|TRBV7-8
CASSSRVPTRDYGYTF
TGTGCCAGCAGCTCGCGCGTCCCCACCCGAGACTATGGCTACACCTTC
>.|TRBJ1-1|TRBD1|TRBV18
CANSPGTGNMNTEAFF
TGTGCCAACTCACCCGGGACAGGGAACATGAACACTGAAGCTTTCTTT
>.|TRBJ2-1|.|TRBV5-6
CASSLGVDNEQFF
TGTGCCAGCAGCTTGGGTGTAGACAATGAGCAGTTCTTC
>.|TRBJ1-6|.|TRBV10-3
CAISEEGRSPLHF
TGTGCCATCAGTGAGGAAGGTAGATCACCCCTCCACTTT
>.|TRBJ2-1|.|TRBV3-1
CASSRRAGNEQFF
TGTGCCAGCAGCCGGAGGGCCGGCAATGAGCAGTTCTTC
>.|TRBJ1-1|.|TRBV28
CASNGAGAQNTEAFF
TGTGCCAGCAATGGGGCAGGGGCTCAGAACACTGAAGCTTTCTTT
>once|TRBJ1-5|TRBD1|TRBV6-6
CASEQGNFFNQPQHF
TGTGCCAGCGAACAGGGGAATTTCTTTAATCAGCCCCAGCATTTT
>few|TRBJ2-4|TRBD1|TRBV3-1
CASSLRRGTGEVLVNIQYF
TGTGCCAGCAGCTTACGACGAGGGACAGGGGAGGTTTTGGTAAACATTCAGTACTTC
>.|TRBJ2-7|.|TRBV5-1
CASSGGSSGEQYF
TGCGCCAGCAGCGGGGGCAGTTCGGGCGAGCAGTACTTC
>.|TRBJ2-6|TRBD2|TRBV10-3
CAISGPPRLAEYSGANVLTF
TGTGCCATCAGTGGACCGCCTAGACTAGCGGAGTACTCTGGGGCCAACGTCCTGACTTTC
>.|TRBJ1-5|.|TRBV5-5
CASSLETGQEQPQHF
TGTGCCAGCAGCTTGGAGACGGGACAAGAACAGCCCCAGCATTTT
>.|TRBJ2-4|.|TRBV12-3/TRBV12-4
CASSRDIAKNIQYF
TGTGCCAGCAGCCGGGACATAGCCAAAAACATTCAGTACTTC
>few|TRBJ2-7|.|TRBV28
CASSAQGEQYF
TGTGCCAGCAGTGCTCAGGGGGAGCAGTACTTC
>.|TRBJ2-3|.|TRBV20-1
CSAPIAEGTDTQYF
TGCAGTGCGCCTATTGCTGAGGGCACAGATACGCAGTATTTT
>.|TRBJ2-7|.|TRBV7-9
CASSFEGHGGTLYEQYF
TGTGCCAGCAGCTTTGAGGGCCACGGGGGAACCCTCTACGAGCAGTACTTC
>few|TRBJ2-7|.|TRBV7-2
CASSLAGPAYYEQYF
TGTGCCAGCAGCTTGGCAGGACCAGCGTACTACGAGCAGTACTTC
>.|TRBJ2-1|TRBD2|TRBV20-1
CSATKRDSYNEQFF
TGCAGTGCTACGAAGCGGGACTCCTACAATGAGCAGTTCTTC